This is a list of T cell receptor beta chains from one sample in a study of graft-versus-host responses after intestinal transplantation. Clones were read by immunoSEQ multiplex PCR, and TCRdb kept only the in-frame ones, dropping some. Counted here are about 91,000 clones, less than 95% occurring once; the ten biggest clones make up less than 0.45%. No cognate antigen is known for these TCRs. This sample comprised unstimulated CD4+ T cells sorted from spleen or lymph node cells, obtained before transplant. Every receptor here comes from a human donor who was the organ donor for an intestinal transplant. The CDR3 runs from the conserved cysteine through the conserved F or W. The D gene is left open where the match is weak. Clone size is shown for a subset of rows, as once, few, many or a class of expanded clone.

>.|TRBD2|TRBV7-3|TRBJ2-7
TGTGCCAGCAGAGAGTTGGGCGGGGGGGCCAGCCCCTACGAGCAGTACTTC
CASRELGGGASPYEQYF
>.|TRBD2|TRBV11-3|TRBJ2-3
TGTGCCAGCAGCTTAGAGGGAGGGATAACAGATACGCAGTATTTT
CASSLEGGITDTQYF
>.|TRBD1|TRBV10-3|TRBJ2-6
TGTGCCACGCAGGGGCTTCCCGGGACAGGGTTGGAGGGGGCCAACGTCCTGACTTTC
CATQGLPGTGLEGANVLTF
>.|TRBD1|TRBV27|TRBJ2-7
TGTGCCAGCAGTTCCCACGGGACAGCCAGCTCCTACGAGCAGTACTTC
CASSSHGTASSYEQYF
>.|TRBD1|TRBV5-1|TRBJ1-1
TGCGCCAGCAGCGGGACAGGGCCTTACACTGAAGCTTTCTTT
CASSGTGPYTEAFF
>once|TRBD1|TRBV5-4|TRBJ2-7
TGTGCCAGCAGCTTGCGGCAGGGACAGGTGCGGGAGCAGTACTTC
CASSLRQGQVREQYF
>.|TRBD2|TRBV7-8|TRBJ2-7
TGTGCCAGCAGCTTGAGGCTAGCGGTGGAGAGTTACGAGCAGTACTTC
CASSLRLAVESYEQYF
>.|.|TRBV21-1|TRBJ2-3
TGTGCCAGCAACCGGATTGGACTAGCGGGAGAGATTAATACGCAGTATTTT
CASNRIGLAGEINTQYF
>.|.|TRBV5-1|TRBJ2-6
TGCGCCAGCAGCTTGGAAGGGGCTGGGGCCAACGTCCTGACTTTC
CASSLEGAGANVLTF
>.|.|TRBV6-1|TRBJ2-7
TGTGCCAGCACTCTCGACACCTACGAGCAGTACTTC
CASTLDTYEQYF
>.|TRBD1|TRBV9|TRBJ2-3
TGTGCCAGCAGCCCACGGACAGGGAGCACAGATACGCAGTATTTT
CASSPRTGSTDTQYF
>.|.|TRBV6-5|TRBJ2-3
TGTGCCAGCAGTTACTCTGGGCCTTACACAGATACGCAGTATTTT
CASSYSGPYTDTQYF
>.|.|TRBV7-4|TRBJ2-7
TGTGCCAGCAGCTTATCCAGATATATTATTTACGAGCAGTACTTC
CASSLSRYIIYEQYF
>.|TRBD1|TRBV9|TRBJ1-4
TGTGCCAGCAGCGTAGGAACAGGGGAAGAAAAACTGTTTTTT
CASSVGTGEEKLFF
>.|TRBD1|TRBV5-5|TRBJ1-4
TGTGCCAGCAGCTACGGACAGGAAAATGAAAAACTGTTTTTT
CASSYGQENEKLFF
>.|.|TRBV7-2|TRBJ1-1
TGTGCCAGCCAGCGCAATGATGGGGGCGGCCCTGAAGCTTTCTTT
CASQRNDGGGPEAFF
>.|.|TRBV11-2|TRBJ2-7
TGTGCCAGCAGCTTAGTGGGTGGGGCAACCTACGAGCAGTACTTC
CASSLVGGATYEQYF
>.|TRBD2|TRBV5-1|TRBJ2-3
TGCGCCAGCAGCTTGGGGATAGGGAGCGGGGGAGATACGCAGTATTTT
CASSLGIGSGGDTQYF
>.|TRBD1|TRBV6-1|TRBJ2-5
TGTGCCAGCAAGCCCGGACAGGGAGAGACCCAGTACTTC
CASKPGQGETQYF
>.|TRBD2|TRBV28|TRBJ2-3
TGTGCCAGCAGCCTACACACGGAGCGGGAGGGCCAGGTTACGCAGTATTTT
CASSLHTEREGQVTQYF
>once|TRBD2|TRBV11-3|TRBJ2-3
TGTGCCAGCAGCTCGGGACTAGCGGGCACAGATACGCAGTATTTT
CASSSGLAGTDTQYF
>.|TRBD2|TRBV7-3|TRBJ2-1
TGTGCCAGCAGCTTAGACCCTGGTTCTAGCGGGTACAATGAGCAGTTCTTC
CASSLDPGSSGYNEQFF
>once|TRBD1|TRBV18|TRBJ1-1
TGTGCCAGCTCAGGAGGGACAGGGGGCTTCACTGAAGCTTTCTTT
CASSGGTGGFTEAFF
>.|TRBD2|TRBV11-2|TRBJ2-5
TGTGCCAGCAGCCACGGGACTAGCGGCCACCAAGAGACCCAGTACTTC
CASSHGTSGHQETQYF
>.|TRBD2|TRBV5-1|TRBJ2-1
TGCGCCAGCACCTTTACGGGGACTAGCGGGAGGCCGCGGTTCTTC
CASTFTGTSGRPRFF
>.|TRBD2|TRBV4-2|TRBJ2-5
TGTGCCAGCAGCACCATCGGACTAGCGGGTCACGAAGAGACCCAGTACTTC
CASSTIGLAGHEETQYF
>.|.|TRBV7-2|TRBJ2-1
TGTGCCAGCAGCTTAGATTCTTCGTACAATGAGCAGTTCTTC
CASSLDSSYNEQFF
>.|.|TRBV5-1|TRBJ2-6
TGCGCCAGCAGCTCACCGCCATACTACGGGTCTTCTGGGGCCAACGTCCTGACTTTC
CASSSPPYYGSSGANVLTF
>.|.|TRBV6-1|TRBJ2-5
TGTGCCAGCATACAGGGGAGGGAGACCCAGTACTTC
CASIQGRETQYF
>.|.|TRBV9|TRBJ1-6
TGTGCCAGCAGCCAGGGGCACACTCTCCACTTT
CASSQGHTLHF
>.|TRBD1|TRBV2|TRBJ2-3
TGTGCCAGCAGATCGGGACAGGGCTCTAGCACAGATACGCAGTATTTT
CASRSGQGSSTDTQYF
>once|.|TRBV2|TRBJ2-7
TGTGCCAGCATCGGACAGCGGATCTCCTACGAGCAGTACTTC
CASIGQRISYEQYF
>once|TRBD1|TRBV5-1|TRBJ2-1
TGCGCCAGCAGCTTAGACAGGGGGTCGGCAATTGAGCAGTTCTTC
CASSLDRGSAIEQFF
>.|.|TRBV28|TRBJ2-5
TGTGCCAGCAGCAGGCTCGAAGAGACCCAGTACTTC
CASSRLEETQYF
>.|.|TRBV18|TRBJ2-2
TGTGCCAGCTCACCTACCCTCGGTGGTGACACCGGGGAGCTGTTTTTT
CASSPTLGGDTGELFF
>.|.|TRBV7-3|TRBJ2-2
TGTGCCAGCAGCCTCGGGGGTAACACCGGGGAGCTGTTTTTT
CASSLGGNTGELFF
>few|.|TRBV27|TRBJ2-4
TGTGCCAGCAGTTTGAGTGCCAAAAACATTCAGTACTTC
CASSLSAKNIQYF
>.|TRBD2|TRBV2|TRBJ2-7
TGTGCCAGCGCGAGGGAGGGCCGGAACGAGCAGTACTTC
CASAREGRNEQYF
>.|.|TRBV7-9|TRBJ1-2
TGTGCCAGCAGCTTAAACCCTCGTGATGGGCTGCCCTATGGCTACACCTTC
CASSLNPRDGLPYGYTF
>.|.|TRBV10-2|TRBJ2-7
TGCGCCAGCAGTGAACAGGACCTTTCTCGGCAGTACTTC
CASSEQDLSRQYF
>.|.|TRBV28|TRBJ1-1
TGTGCCAGCAGTCTACTGGTGATGAACACTGAAGCTTTCTTT
CASSLLVMNTEAFF
>.|TRBD2|TRBV7-3|TRBJ2-1
TGTGCCAGCAGCAAAGCTAGCGGGGGCTTAAACAATGAGCAGTTCTTC
CASSKASGGLNNEQFF
>once|.|TRBV6-1|TRBJ1-4
TGTGCCAGCAGTTTCGAAAGAGAACTGTTTTTT
CASSFERELFF
>.|.|TRBV18|TRBJ1-1
TGTGCCAGCTCACCGCGACAGTCGCTGAACACTGAAGCTTTCTTT
CASSPRQSLNTEAFF
>.|TRBD2|TRBV5-1|TRBJ2-2
TGCGCCAGCAGCTTAGCGGGAGGGACGAACACCGGGGAGCTGTTTTTT
CASSLAGGTNTGELFF
>.|TRBD1|TRBV6-5|TRBJ2-7
TGTGCCAGCAGTGACTACAGGGGCACCTACGAGCAGTACTTC
CASSDYRGTYEQYF
>.|.|TRBV2|TRBJ2-6
TGTGCCAGCAGACTAGTTATATCTGGGGCCAACGTCCTGACTTTC
CASRLVISGANVLTF
>.|.|TRBV7-2|TRBJ2-7
TGTGCCAGCAGCTTACGGGGGGCGAGTGAGCAGTACTTC
CASSLRGASEQYF
>.|.|TRBV30|TRBJ1-3
TGTGCCTGGAGTGTTAGAGCTACTGGAAACACCATATATTTT
CAWSVRATGNTIYF
>.|TRBD2|TRBV10-3|TRBJ2-5
TGTGCCATCGGGGAGGCGGGAGCAGGGGAGACCCAGTACTTC
CAIGEAGAGETQYF